This T cell receptor (beta chain) was sequenced during a study of CD8+ T cells in alopecia areata. Study-wide background: Among treated patients, oral tofacitinib was administered at 5 to 10 mg twice daily. Study-wide findings and caveats: Patients displayed less clarity in TCR sharing than mice, a finding possibly related to HLA.

cDNA reverse transcribed from extracted RNA served as the sequencing template. Measured with immunoSEQ multiplex PCR; TCRdb has only the in-frame clones, and not every one. The sample has almost 250,000 clones, 67% seen once. Both peripheral blood and punch biopsies of lesional scalp skin were obtained from patients who had alopecia areata. Sorted populations comprised CD4+ and CD8+ T cells obtained from PBMCs. In germline, CDR1 is SGHNT, CDR2 YYREEE (reference sequence). There are 19 residues in the CDR3. The V gene lost 0 bases and the J gene lost 0 bases, with 20 bases spanning the gap. About this clone itself: Antigen specificity is unknown.

The rearrangement uses TRBV5-4 and TRBJ2-3, with D perhaps matching TRBD2 (6 bases). Sequencing was performed on CD4+ T cells sorted from blood, taken at week 0. The clonotype was recovered from a human donor with alopecia areata. The CDR3 DNA reads as TGTGCCAGCAGCTTGGGGGGACTTCGACTTACCGTAAGCACAGATACGCAGTATTTT. Translated, it gives CASSLGGLRLTVSTDTQYF.